The table lists the clone carrying this TCR beta chain with many counts. Its antigen is undetermined. This specimen belongs to a study of CD8 T cells in ankylosing spondylitis. Notes on the study in general: Within matched ankylosing spondylitis synovial fluid, disease-linked clones were reportedly significantly enriched.

TCRdb itself ran the 5' RACE reads through MiXCR, one entry per CDR3 protein. This repertoire shows roughly 200,000 distinct CDR3 sequences, over 10% found once; its top ten account for more than 15%. This CDR3 has 15 residues. V was pared by 8 bases and J by 0 bases, with 14 bases between. Per germline, CDR1 SEHNR and CDR2 FQNEAQ (reference sequence). The sequenced sample consisted of blood, either unsorted or a sorted T cell fraction (not recorded which). The receptor was isolated from a male donor with ankylosing spondylitis or in good health (not recorded which). This chain links TRBV7-9 with TRBJ2-1; D perhaps matches TRBD1 (7 bases). The CDR3 DNA sequence: TGTGCCAGCCCCCCGGGGGACAGCTCCTACAATGAGCAGTTCTTC. Translation gives CASPPGDSSYNEQFF.